This passage covers 14 T cell receptor beta chains from one sample sequenced in a study of blood T cell repertoires in COVID-19. Assay used: immunoSEQ multiplex PCR; TCRdb lists only in-frame clones, some missing. The sample lists 20,000 to 30,000 clones; more than 85% were seen once. The specimen was peripheral blood. Receptors originate from a human donor in a cohort sampled during active COVID-19.

The chain has TRBV11-3 and TRBJ1-3; 9 nucleotides line up with TRBD1. The CDR3 loop spans 18 amino acids. The ends lost 5 bases at V and 0 bases at J; junction bases unmatched: 11. CDR1 and CDR2 from the germline V gene are SGHNT and YENEEA. This chain's CDR3 is CASSASGTGTFSGNTIYF. CDR3 in DNA: TGTGCCAGCAGCGCCTCCGGGACAGGGACCTTCTCTGGAAACACCATATATTTT. The full variable domain, its missing parts supplied by reference TRBV11-3 and TRBJ1-3, is EAGVVQSPRYKIIEKKQPVAFWCNPISGHNTLYWYLQNLGQGPELLIRYENEEAVDDSQLPKDRFSAERLKGVDSTLKIQPAELGDSAVYLCASSASGTGTFSGNTIYFGEGSWLTVV.

This chain joins TRBV9 and TRBJ1-3; TRBD1 might be the D (6 bases). Germline V gene lookup returns CDR1 SGDLS and CDR2 YYNGEE. The CDR3 has 16 residues. V was trimmed by 0 bases and J by 0 bases, leaving 10 bases between them. CDR3 in DNA: TGTGCCAGCAGCGTAGAGGGGACATACTCTGGAAACACCATATATTTT. The encoded protein is CASSVEGTYSGNTIYF.

On this clone itself: The sample carries other DNA sequences with the same CDR3. The DNA for the CDR3 is TGCGCCAGCAGTGAGCGTTCCTCTGGGGCCAACGTCCTGACTTTC. It is translated as CASSERSSGANVLTF. The chain carries TRBV10-1 and TRBJ2-6, with unresolved D. V lost 2 bases and J 0 bases, leaving 5 bases between the germline ends. The germline gives CDR1 WNHNN, CDR2 SYGVQD (reference sequence). The length of the CDR3 is 15 residues.

This chain uses TRBV30 with TRBJ1-1, with D tentatively TRBD1 (6 bases). This CDR3 contains 14 residues. Germline V gene lookup returns CDR1 GTSNPN and CDR2 SVGIG (reference sequence). Trimming pared 3 bases from V and 4 bases from J, leaving 15 bases between. The CDR3 protein is CAWRIWGGLTEAFF. As DNA, the CDR3 is TGTGCCTGGAGAATATGGGGGGGGCTCACTGAAGCTTTCTTT. The whole variable domain, filled in from reference TRBV30 and TRBJ1-1, reads SQTIHQWPATLVQPVGSPLSLECTVEGTSNPNLYWYRQAAGRGLQLLFYSVGIGQISSEVPQNLSASRPQDRQFILSSKKLLLSDSGFYLCAWRIWGGLTEAFFGQGTRLTVV.

The rearrangement uses TRBV5-1 and TRBJ2-5; D is possibly TRBD2 (6 bases). Trimming left V 4 bases short and J 4 bases short, with 20 bases between. The CDR3 is 16 residues long. The germline gives CDR1 SGHRS, CDR2 YFSETQ. CDR3 sequence: CASSESGTLGPETQYF. In DNA, the CDR3 is TGCGCCAGCAGCGAATCCGGGACTCTCGGCCCAGAGACCCAGTACTTC.

The CDR3 here is CASRGEGGTQYF. CDR3 in DNA: TGTGCCAGCAGGGGGGAAGGGGGGACCCAGTACTTC. The genes are TRBV2 and TRBJ2-5; a weak D match, TRBD1 (6 bases). Germline V gives CDR1 SNHLY, CDR2 FYNNEI. The CDR3 loop spans 12 amino acids. The V end was cut by 6 bases, the J end by 7 bases, with 12 bases between.

The rearrangement uses TRBV19 and TRBJ2-5; 9 nucleotides line up with TRBD2. Trimming took 8 bases from V and 5 from J; bases not matched to a gene: 0. Germline V lookup: CDR1 LNHDA, CDR2 SQIVND (reference sequence). This CDR3 has 11 amino acids. Here the CDR3 reads CASGLAETQYF. CDR3 sequence (DNA): TGTGCCAGTGGACTAGCGGAGACCCAGTACTTC. Drawing the rest from reference TRBV19 and TRBJ2-5, the complete variable domain is DGGITQSPKYLFRKEGQNVTLSCEQNLNHDAMYWYRQDPGQGLRLIYYSQIVNDFQKGDIAEGYSVSREKKESFPLTVTSAQKNPTAFYLCASGLAETQYFGPGTRLLVL.

In DNA, the CDR3 is TGTGCCAGCAACGGACGACAGGGGACTAATGAAAAACTGTTTTTT. Translation: CASNGRQGTNEKLFF. The genes are TRBV6-5 and TRBJ1-4, with 8 bases fitting TRBD1. V was clipped by 7 bases and J by 2 bases; unmatched bases: 6. Germline CDR1 is MNHEY and CDR2 is SVGAGI. The CDR3 runs to 15 residues.

The chain joins TRBV24-1 to TRBJ2-1; TRBD2 matches 11 bases. The CDR3 has 15 amino acids. Per germline, CDR1 KGHDR and CDR2 SFDVKD. V lost 7 bases to trimming and J lost 6 bases; unmatched junction nucleotides: 7. CDR3 sequence reads: CATRTRLAGTNEQFF. Here the CDR3 DNA reads TGTGCCACCAGAACTAGACTAGCGGGGACCAATGAGCAGTTCTTC.

The rearrangement links TRBV27 to TRBJ1-1; 9 bases line up with TRBD1. The junction had 6 bases not matched to a gene; V was cut back by 5 bases and J by 2 bases. The CDR3 sequence is 15 residues long. Germline CDR1 reads MNHEY; CDR2 reads SMNVEV (reference sequence). This CDR3 is CASSVKGQGNTEAFF. In DNA form, the CDR3 reads TGTGCCAGCAGTGTAAAGGGACAGGGCAACACTGAAGCTTTCTTT.

The V and J genes are TRBV25-1 and TRBJ2-5; TRBD2 aligns across 9 bases. V was pared by 6 bases and J by 1 base, with 6 bases of the junction left unmatched. This CDR3 has 15 residues. The germline CDR1 and CDR2 sequences are MGHDK and SYGVNS. The CDR3 loop reads CASRNSGSPQETQYF. CDR3 sequence (DNA): TGTGCCAGCAGGAATAGCGGGAGTCCCCAAGAGACCCAGTACTTC.

The rearrangement links TRBV7-9 to TRBJ2-3; 7 nucleotides match TRBD2. The germline CDR1 and CDR2 sequences are SEHNR and FQNEAQ (reference sequence). V shed 4 bases, J shed 4 bases, and the junction held 2 bases outside the gene matches. CDR3 length: 13 amino acids. In nucleotides, the CDR3 is TGTGCCAGCAGCTCTAGCGGTCCAGATACGCAGTATTTT. Encoded protein: CASSSSGPDTQYF.

The chain links TRBV4-3 to TRBJ1-3; possibly TRBD1 for D (5 bases). There are 17 residues in the CDR3. Germline V gene data show CDR1 as LGHNA and CDR2 as YSLEER. V was shortened by 1 base and J by 0 bases, with 13 bases between the two germline ends. The CDR3 spells CASSQVLQGSSGNTIYF. The CDR3 bases are TGCGCCAGCAGCCAAGTACTCCAGGGCTCCTCTGGAAACACCATATATTTT.

The chain recombines TRBV5-6 with TRBJ1-2; TRBD1 matches 11 bases. This CDR3 is 17 amino acids long. Germline V lookup: CDR1 SGHDT, CDR2 YYEEEE. V lost 4 bases, J lost 3 bases, and 11 bases stayed unmatched. CDR3: CASSPPRGTGGDYGYTF. The CDR3, as DNA: TGTGCCAGCAGCCCCCCTCGGGGGACAGGGGGTGACTATGGCTACACCTTC.